This record looks at one TCR beta chain sequence and its context. Its antigen remains unknown. The sample comes from a study of T cell repertoires in cytomegalovirus infection. Overall study: Recently identified HLA-C-restricted and well-studied HLA-B-restricted CMV epitopes were used. CMV infection plus the matching HLA type was flagged by public TCR beta signatures.

Findings and limits, study-wide: There were carriers of CMV plus the relevant HLA, and cumulative public TCR beta family frequency identified them. HLA-C-restricted, CMV-specific TCR beta clonotypes were dominant ex vivo.

Via MiXCR, TCRdb re-called the reads, giving one row per CDR3 protein. The data show 95,000 to 150,000 distinct CDR3 sequences, 25% to 35% seen once. The V gene lost 0 bases and the J gene lost 12 bases, with 1 base spanning the gap. The length of the CDR3 is 10 residues. CDR1 is SGHRS and CDR2 is YFSETQ in the germline V gene. Sequencing was performed on CD8+ T cells from cultured PBMCs, taken from culture after CMV antigen stimulation. The rearrangement uses TRBV5-1 and TRBJ1-6; D gene unclear. The receptor comes from a human donor in good health (CMV status not recorded). Some clones in this sample may be carry-over from other donors' samples. The CDR3 loop is CASSLVPLHF. CDR3 in DNA: TGCGCCAGCAGCTTGGTACCCCTCCACTTT.